The 7 T cell receptor beta chains below were found in one sample sequenced in a study of T-cell reconstitution after alpha-beta-depleted transplantation in children. Preparing the TCRbeta library involved the use of unique molecular identifiers. Each CDR3 protein is one row after TCRdb ran MiXCR on the PCR reads. The sample holds about 260,000 distinct CDR3 sequences, just under 8.5% seen once. Sequenced here: PBMCs, mostly from graft donor cells, sampled 180 days after TCRalphabeta/CD19-depleted stem cell transplant. These receptors all stem from a male patient between 10 and 17 years old who had a stem cell transplant for acute lymphoblastic leukemia, so the T cells may come from the graft donor.

There are many counts of this clonotype. The chain links TRBV19 to TRBJ1-1, with D unclear. Germline loops: CDR1 LNHDA, CDR2 SQIVND (reference sequence). Trimming took off 5 bases at V and 6 bases at J, with 10 bases between the two ends. The CDR3 covers 12 residues. DNA of the CDR3: TGTGCCAGTAGTCCTCGTAACCCTGAAGCTTTCTTT. It codes for CASSPRNPEAFF. Complete variable domain (other parts from reference TRBV19 and TRBJ1-1): DGGITQSPKYLFRKEGQNVTLSCEQNLNHDAMYWYRQDPGQGLRLIYYSQIVNDFQKGDIAEGYSVSREKKESFPLTVTSAQKNPTAFYLCASSPRNPEAFFGQGTRLTVV.

This clonotype was observed at least ten times. The J gene is TRBJ1-2, the V gene TRBV5-1; 8 bases match TRBD1. Germline trimming cut 2 bases from V and 0 bases from J; bases unmatched to any gene: 3. From germline, CDR1 is SGHRS and CDR2 YFSETQ. The CDR3 covers 15 residues. The CDR3 nucleotides are TGCGCCAGCAGCTTTGGGACAGGTTCTAACTATGGCTACACCTTC. Residues: CASSFGTGSNYGYTF.

This clonotype was seen many times. The chain links TRBV28 to TRBJ2-3; 11 bases are a match to TRBD2. The J segment lost 1 base and the V segment lost 3 bases, leaving 9 bases of the junction unmatched. CDR1 and CDR2 from the germline V gene are MDHEN and SYDVKM. The CDR3 extends over 18 amino acids. This CDR3 is CASSLTSGNREGTDTQYF. CDR3 nucleotides: TGTGCCAGCAGTTTGACTAGCGGGAATCGGGAGGGCACAGATACGCAGTATTTT.

This clonotype was observed at least ten times. V is TRBV3-1 and J is TRBJ2-4; a possible D gene is TRBD2 (5 bases). Trimming removed 6 bases from V and 9 bases from J, with 12 bases in between. CDR1 LGHDT and CDR2 YNNKEL come from the germline V gene (reference sequence). This CDR3 spans 12 amino acids. This CDR3 reads CASSSYSGIQYF. CDR3 nucleotides: TGTGCCAGCAGTAGCTACAGCGGCATTCAGTACTTC.

As regards this clonotype: Since a much larger clone is just one base distant, this may be a read error. The chain couples TRBV2 to TRBJ2-7, with D perhaps TRBD2 (6 bases). V was shortened by 6 bases and J by 5 bases, with 20 bases between the two germline ends. Germline values: CDR1 SNHLY, CDR2 FYNNEI. The CDR3 loop spans 15 amino acids. The CDR3 DNA sequence: TGTGCCAGCAGCGAATTGAGTAGCGGTGCAAACGAGCAGTACTTC. Amino acid sequence: CASSELSSGANEQYF.

Ten or more counts support this clonotype. The V gene is TRBV12-3 or TRBV12-4, the J gene TRBJ1-6; 9 bases align to TRBD1. The CDR3 has 13 residues. The ends lost 5 bases at V and 11 bases at J; junction bases unmatched: 4. CDR3 sequence: CASSRDREAPLHF. CDR3 DNA: TGTGCCAGCAGTCGGGACAGGGAGGCACCCCTCCACTTT.

At least ten counts were recorded for this clonotype. V and J are TRBV6-2 or TRBV6-3 and TRBJ1-2; tentative D call: TRBD1 (6 bases). This CDR3 region has 11 residues. V dropped 9 bases and J dropped 2 bases, with 7 bases sitting between them. Germline V lookup: CDR1 MNHEY, CDR2 SVGEGT. The CDR3 protein is CASGQNYGYTF. The DNA of the CDR3 is TGTGCCAGTGGACAGAACTATGGCTACACCTTC.